Each of the 6 T cell receptor beta chains below was sequenced from the same sample in a study of vaccination effects on CD4 cells after COVID-19. Their antigens remain unidentified. The method was immunoSEQ multiplex PCR; TCRdb's version includes in-frame clones alone and lacks a portion of them. The profile shows tens of thousands of clones, approximately 76% of them singletons. Antigen-specific CD4+ T cell clonotypes were called by their expansion after viral peptide-pool culture in ViraFEST. It was after approximately 11 days of culture that CD4+ T cells were isolated. Previously uninfected by SARS-CoV-2, the vaccine recipients also showed negative nucleocapsid antibodies. Sequences were derived from CD4+ T cells from PBMCs cultured with HCoV-NL63 spike peptides, sampled before COVID-19 vaccination. These receptors were collected from a human donor who received a COVID-19 vaccine.

This clone was counted once. This chain joins TRBV12-3 or TRBV12-4 and TRBJ2-1; no clear D. CDR3 length: 13 amino acids. V was pared by 7 bases and J by 4 bases, with 11 bases between. This CDR3 is CASTPQWYNEQFF. CDR3 DNA sequence: TGTGCCAGCACCCCCCAGTGGTACAATGAGCAGTTCTTC.

This clone appeared a few times. CDR3 sequence: CASRDRGLGGYTF. The CDR3 coding sequence is TGTGCCAGCAGGGACAGGGGTTTAGGTGGCTACACCTTC. The chain uses TRBV2 and TRBJ1-2, with 9 positions matching TRBD1. Germline-derived CDR1 and CDR2 are SNHLY and FYNNEI. Unmatched junction bases numbered 6, after V lost 6 bases and J lost 7 bases. CDR3 length: 13 residues.

This sequence joins TRBV19 and TRBJ2-5, with D tentatively TRBD2 (6 bases). Trimming shortened V by 6 bases and J by 5 bases, and 16 bases separated the two germline ends. Per the germline V gene, CDR1 is LNHDA and CDR2 is SQIVND (reference sequence). The CDR3 totals 14 residues. CDR3 protein: CASRPAGSEETQYF. The CDR3 DNA reads as TGTGCCAGTAGGCCGGCGGGGTCTGAGGAGACCCAGTACTTC. Variable domain in full (rest from reference TRBV19 and TRBJ2-5): DGGITQSPKYLFRKEGQNVTLSCEQNLNHDAMYWYRQDPGQGLRLIYYSQIVNDFQKGDIAEGYSVSREKKESFPLTVTSAQKNPTAFYLCASRPAGSEETQYFGPGTRLLVL.

The chain couples TRBV6-1 to TRBJ2-3; the D call may be TRBD1 or TRBD2 (5 bases each). This CDR3 has 16 amino acids. The V gene lost 4 bases and the J gene lost 6 bases, with 20 bases spanning the gap. Germline assignment: CDR1 MNHNS and CDR2 SASEGT. The CDR3 reads CASSVRRDRLMDTQYF. The CDR3 DNA follows: TGTGCCAGCAGTGTCCGTCGGGACCGACTAATGGATACGCAGTATTTT.

This clone was counted once. This chain uses TRBV5-8 with TRBJ1-3, with D hard to call. This CDR3 contains 15 residues. The V end lost 0 bases, the J end lost 0 bases, and 7 bases lay between the germline ends. CDR1 SGHTS and CDR2 YDEGEE come from the germline V gene. This CDR3 reads CASSLGRNSGNTIYF. The DNA of the CDR3 is TGTGCCAGCAGCTTGGGACGGAACTCTGGAAACACCATATATTTT.

V is TRBV30 and J is TRBJ1-5, with D uncertain. The CDR3 length is 13 residues. V was cut by 2 bases and J by 9 bases, with 14 bases left in between. Germline V gene data show CDR1 as GTSNPN and CDR2 as SVGIG (reference sequence). CDR3 loop: CAWSNTPFGPQHF. DNA for the CDR3: TGTGCCTGGAGTAATACCCCTTTCGGGCCCCAGCATTTT.